This T cell receptor beta chain derives from a study of blood T cell repertoires in COVID-19. Overall study context: COVID-19 samples from acute and convalescent phases originated in the United States, Italy and Spain. PBMCs, B-cell-depleted T cells, or T cells provided the cDNA or gDNA that made up the material.

Per the study methods: Amplification of reference gene primers was used by the study to estimate nucleated cell counts. The table came from immunoSEQ multiplex PCR; TCRdb's copy has only in-frame clones and leaves some out. V and J calls and clone size are as listed in that table; D and trimming were resolved from the DNA. The sample holds approximately 100,000 clones, 88% seen once. The length of the CDR3 is 16 residues. V gave up 1 base and J gave up 4 bases, with 13 bases separating them. Per the germline V gene, CDR1 is LGHDT and CDR2 is YNNKEL (reference sequence). A single count supports this clone.

The source of this sequence is a woman aged 60 to 75 with acute or convalescent COVID-19. Input material: peripheral blood. V gene TRBV3-1 (or the pseudogene TRBV3-2) combines with J gene TRBJ2-2, with D perhaps matching TRBD2 (5 bases). The CDR3: CASSQGSGFRTGELFF. In nucleotides, the CDR3 is TGTGCCAGCAGCCAAGGATCGGGGTTCCGCACCGGGGAGCTGTTTTTT.